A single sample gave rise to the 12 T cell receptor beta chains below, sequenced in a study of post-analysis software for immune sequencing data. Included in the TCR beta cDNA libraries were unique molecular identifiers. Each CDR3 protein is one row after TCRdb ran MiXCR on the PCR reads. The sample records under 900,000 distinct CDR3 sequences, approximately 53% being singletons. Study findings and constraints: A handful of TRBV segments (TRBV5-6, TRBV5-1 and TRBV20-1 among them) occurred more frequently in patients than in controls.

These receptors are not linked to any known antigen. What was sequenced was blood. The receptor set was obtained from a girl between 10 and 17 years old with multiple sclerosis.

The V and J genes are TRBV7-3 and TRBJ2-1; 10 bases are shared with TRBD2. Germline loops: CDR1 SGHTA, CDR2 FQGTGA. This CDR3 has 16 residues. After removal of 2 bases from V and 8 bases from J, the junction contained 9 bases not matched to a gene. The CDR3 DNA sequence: TGTGCCAGCAGCTTACTGCCGCTAGCGGGAGTCGATGAGCAGTTCTTC. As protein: CASSLLPLAGVDEQFF.

The CDR3 sequence is CASSVRPGEKNIQYF. The CDR3 coding sequence is TGTGCCAGCAGCGTACGGCCAGGGGAGAAAAACATTCAGTACTTC. V usage is TRBV9 and J usage is TRBJ2-4; weak D call: TRBD1 (6 bases). V was clipped by 1 base and J by 4 bases, with 12 bases between them. CDR3 length equals 15 residues. Germline lookup yields CDR1 SGDLS and CDR2 YYNGEE. The full variable domain, rest sourced from reference TRBV9 and TRBJ2-4, is DSGVTQTPKHLITATGQRVTLRCSPRSGDLSVYWYQQSLDQGLQFLIQYYNGEERAKGNILERFSAQQFPDLHSELNLSSLELGDSALYFCASSVRPGEKNIQYFGAGTRLSVL.

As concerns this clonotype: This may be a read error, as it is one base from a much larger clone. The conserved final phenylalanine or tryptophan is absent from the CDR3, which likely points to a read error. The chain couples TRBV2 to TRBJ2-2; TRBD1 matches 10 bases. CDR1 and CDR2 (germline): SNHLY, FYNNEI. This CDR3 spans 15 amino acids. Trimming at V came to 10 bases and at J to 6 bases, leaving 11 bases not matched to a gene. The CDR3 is CANGDRGRESGELFV. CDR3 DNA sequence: TGTGCCAATGGGGACAGGGGTCGAGAATCCGGGGAGCTGTTTGTT.

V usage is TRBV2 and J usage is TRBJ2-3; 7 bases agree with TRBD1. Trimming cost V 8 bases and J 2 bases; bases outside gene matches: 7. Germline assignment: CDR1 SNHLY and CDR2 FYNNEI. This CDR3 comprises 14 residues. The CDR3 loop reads CASRDRAYTDTQYF. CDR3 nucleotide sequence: TGTGCCAGCCGGGACAGAGCTTACACAGATACGCAGTATTTT.

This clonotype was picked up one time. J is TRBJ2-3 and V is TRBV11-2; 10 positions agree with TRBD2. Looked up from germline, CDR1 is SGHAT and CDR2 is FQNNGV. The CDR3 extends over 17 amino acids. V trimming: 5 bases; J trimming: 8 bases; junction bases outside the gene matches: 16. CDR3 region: CASSPPGSGGASSTQYF. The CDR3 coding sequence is TGTGCCAGCAGCCCGCCGGGGAGCGGGGGGGCCTCTAGTACGCAGTATTTT.

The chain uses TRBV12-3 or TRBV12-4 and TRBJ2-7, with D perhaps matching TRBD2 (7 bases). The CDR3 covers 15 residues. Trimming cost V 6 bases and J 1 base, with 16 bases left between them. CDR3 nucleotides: TGTGCCAGCAGCGGGGGGTACAGGGATTCCTACGAGCAGTACTTC. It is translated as CASSGGYRDSYEQYF.

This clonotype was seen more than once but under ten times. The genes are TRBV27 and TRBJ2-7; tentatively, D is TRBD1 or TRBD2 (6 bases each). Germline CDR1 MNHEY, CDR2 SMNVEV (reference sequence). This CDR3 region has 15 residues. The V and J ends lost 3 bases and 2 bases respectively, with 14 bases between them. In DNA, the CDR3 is TGTGCCAGCAGTTTTGACGGGGGCGACGCCTACGAGCAGTACTTC. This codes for CASSFDGGDAYEQYF.

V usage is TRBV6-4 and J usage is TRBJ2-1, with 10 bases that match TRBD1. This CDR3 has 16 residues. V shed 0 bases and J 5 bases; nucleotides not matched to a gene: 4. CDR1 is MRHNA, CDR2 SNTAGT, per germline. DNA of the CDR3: TGTGCCAGCAGTGACTCGTCCGGGACAGGGGACAATGAGCAGTTCTTC. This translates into CASSDSSGTGDNEQFF.

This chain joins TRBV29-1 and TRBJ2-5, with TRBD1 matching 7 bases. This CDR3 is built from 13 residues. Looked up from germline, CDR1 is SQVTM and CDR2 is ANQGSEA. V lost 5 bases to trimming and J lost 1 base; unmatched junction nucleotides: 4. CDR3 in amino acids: CSVSPGGQETQYF. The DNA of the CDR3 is TGCAGCGTTTCCCCAGGGGGCCAAGAGACCCAGTACTTC. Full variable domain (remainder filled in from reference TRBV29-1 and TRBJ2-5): SAVISQKPSRDICQRGTSLTIQCQVDSQVTMMFWYRQQPGQSLTLIATANQGSEATYESGFVIDKFPISRPNLTFSTLTVSNMSPEDSSIYLCSVSPGGQETQYFGPGTRLLVL.

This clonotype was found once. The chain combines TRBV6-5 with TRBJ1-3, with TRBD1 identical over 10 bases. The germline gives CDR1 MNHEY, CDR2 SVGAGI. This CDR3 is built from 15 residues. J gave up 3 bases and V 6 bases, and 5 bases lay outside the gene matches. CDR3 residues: CASRETGGLGNTIYF. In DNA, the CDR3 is TGTGCCAGCAGAGAGACAGGGGGCCTTGGAAACACCATATATTTT.

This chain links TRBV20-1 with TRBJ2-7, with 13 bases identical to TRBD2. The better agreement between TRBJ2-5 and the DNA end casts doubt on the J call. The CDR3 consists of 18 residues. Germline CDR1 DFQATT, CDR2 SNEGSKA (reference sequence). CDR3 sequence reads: CSAREYGMRTSGSRTQYF. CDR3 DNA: TGCAGTGCTAGAGAGTATGGGATGAGGACTAGCGGGAGCCGGACCCAGTACTTC.

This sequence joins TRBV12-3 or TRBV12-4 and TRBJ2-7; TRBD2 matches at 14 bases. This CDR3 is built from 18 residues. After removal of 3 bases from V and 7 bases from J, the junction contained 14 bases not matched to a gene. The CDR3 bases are TGTGCCAGCAGTTTTCCCCAACCGGGACTAGCGGGAGTAAGGGAGCAGTACTTC. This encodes CASSFPQPGLAGVREQYF.